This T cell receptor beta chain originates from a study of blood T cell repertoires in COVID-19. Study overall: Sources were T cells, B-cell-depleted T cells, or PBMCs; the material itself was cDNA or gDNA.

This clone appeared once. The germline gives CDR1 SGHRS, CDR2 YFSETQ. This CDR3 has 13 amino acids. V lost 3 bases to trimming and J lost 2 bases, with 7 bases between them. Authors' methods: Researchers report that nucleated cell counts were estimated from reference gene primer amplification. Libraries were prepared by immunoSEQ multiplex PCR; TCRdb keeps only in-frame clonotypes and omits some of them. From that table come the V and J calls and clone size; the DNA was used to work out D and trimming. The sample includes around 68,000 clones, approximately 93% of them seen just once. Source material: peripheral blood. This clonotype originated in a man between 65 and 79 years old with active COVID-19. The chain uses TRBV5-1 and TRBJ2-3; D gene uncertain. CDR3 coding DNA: TGCGCCAGCAGCTCCTACCTCACAGATACGCAGTATTTT. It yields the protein CASSSYLTDTQYF. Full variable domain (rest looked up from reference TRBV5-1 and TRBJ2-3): KAGVTQTPRYLIKTRGQQVTLSCSPISGHRSVSWYQQTPGQGLQFLFEYFSETQRNKGNFPGRFSGRQFSNSRSEMNVSTLELGDSALYLCASSSYLTDTQYFGPGTRLTVL.